The following is a T cell receptor beta chain sequence with its context. What it binds is unknown. This sample was taken from a study of neoadjuvant anti-PD-1 for oral cavity cancer. General study findings and limits: Higher pretreatment blood Treg/Th17 ratios correlated with higher pretreatment blood and lower post-treatment tumor TCRbeta clonality. Post-nivolumab, blood T cell clonality was significantly elevated in non-responders.

Stage II-IVA oral cavity squamous cell carcinoma was new and untreated by systemic or radiation therapy. Data came from immunoSEQ multiplex PCR; TCRdb stores just in-frame clones and leaves some out. The repertoire has around 12,000 clones, about three fifths of them found once; the top ten carry around 2.2%. This CDR3 has 13 amino acids. The V gene's germline CDR1 is SNHLY and CDR2 FYNNEI. Deletions cut 7 bases from V and 4 bases from J, with 13 bases between. The specimen was PBMCs, collected before nivolumab (anti-PD-1) treatment. V and J are TRBV2 and TRBJ1-1; the D is unclear. The receptor was derived from a person between 35 and 79 years old with oral cavity squamous cell carcinoma. CDR3 loop: CASTGNLATEAFF. CDR3 bases: TGTGCCAGCACGGGCAACCTGGCCACTGAAGCTTTCTTT.